A selection of T cell receptor beta chains follows, all from one sample in a study of chemoradiotherapy in HPV16-positive cancers. Sequenced by immunoSEQ multiplex PCR; TCRdb stores in-frame clones only, minus some. The table shows 5,000 to 7,000 clones, with roughly two thirds occurring only once. Sample: tumor tissue, taken from a patient who underwent chemoradiotherapy. The receptors were sampled from a human donor with HPV-associated anogenital cancer. CDR3s include the opening cysteine and the closing phenylalanine or tryptophan. The D gene is left open where the match is weak. Clone size appears in some rows only: once, few, many, or a class for an expanded clone.

v_gene	j_gene	abundance	d_gene	CDR3aa	CDR3nt
TRBV28	TRBJ2-7	.	TRBD2	CASSYPLRGGGSYEQYF	TGTGCCAGCAGTTACCCCCTTCGGGGGGGAGGTTCCTACGAGCAGTACTTC
TRBV5-1	TRBJ1-1	few	.	CASSSGNTEAFF	TGCGCCAGCAGCTCCGGGAACACTGAAGCTTTCTTT
TRBV19	TRBJ1-2	few	.	CAIHDWGSSGYGYTF	TGTGCCATTCACGACTGGGGAAGTTCGGGCTATGGCTACACCTTC
TRBV11-2	TRBJ1-2	.	.	CASSSGGEGDGYTF	TGTGCCAGCAGCTCTGGCGGGGAGGGGGATGGCTACACCTTC
TRBV30	TRBJ1-5	few	.	CAWSNRQANQPQHF	TGTGCCTGGAGTAATAGACAGGCCAATCAGCCCCAGCATTTT
TRBV5-4	TRBJ1-4	.	TRBD1	CASSSRTGGIEKLFF	TGTGCCAGCAGCTCGAGGACAGGGGGCATTGAAAAACTGTTTTTT
TRBV13	TRBJ2-1	.	TRBD2	CASSTRTSGENEQFF	TGTGCCAGCAGCACCCGGACTAGCGGGGAGAATGAGCAGTTCTTC
TRBV4-1	TRBJ2-7	.	TRBD1	CASSQPQGARHEQYF	TGCGCCAGCAGCCAACCCCAGGGGGCGAGGCACGAGCAGTACTTC
TRBV13	TRBJ2-7	.	.	CASSLGVAKHYEQYF	TGTGCCAGCAGCTTAGGAGTAGCGAAACACTACGAGCAGTACTTC
TRBV7-6	TRBJ1-5	.	.	CASSSLLWPINQPQHF	TGTGCCAGCAGCTCTCTATTATGGCCAATAAATCAGCCCCAGCATTTT
TRBV7-9	TRBJ2-7	.	.	CASSLEGGTATYEQYF	TGTGCCAGCAGCTTAGAAGGCGGGACAGCTACCTACGAGCAGTACTTC
TRBV4-1	TRBJ2-2	.	TRBD1	CASSPTGGHNTGELFF	TGCGCCAGCAGCCCGACAGGGGGGCACAACACCGGGGAGCTGTTTTTT
TRBV28	TRBJ2-3	.	.	CASTIGRISSTQYF	TGTGCCAGCACCATAGGACGCATAAGCAGTACGCAGTATTTT
TRBV30	TRBJ1-6	once	TRBD1	CAWGDRGNSPLHF	TGTGCCTGGGGGGACAGGGGCAATTCACCCCTCCACTTT
TRBV4-1	TRBJ1-6	.	.	CASSQVEFGYNSPLHF	TGCGCCAGCAGCCAAGTCGAATTTGGTTATAATTCACCCCTCCACTTT
TRBV11-2	TRBJ2-1	once	.	CASSLLDQTSYNEQFF	TGTGCCAGCAGCCTATTAGACCAAACCTCCTACAATGAGCAGTTCTTC